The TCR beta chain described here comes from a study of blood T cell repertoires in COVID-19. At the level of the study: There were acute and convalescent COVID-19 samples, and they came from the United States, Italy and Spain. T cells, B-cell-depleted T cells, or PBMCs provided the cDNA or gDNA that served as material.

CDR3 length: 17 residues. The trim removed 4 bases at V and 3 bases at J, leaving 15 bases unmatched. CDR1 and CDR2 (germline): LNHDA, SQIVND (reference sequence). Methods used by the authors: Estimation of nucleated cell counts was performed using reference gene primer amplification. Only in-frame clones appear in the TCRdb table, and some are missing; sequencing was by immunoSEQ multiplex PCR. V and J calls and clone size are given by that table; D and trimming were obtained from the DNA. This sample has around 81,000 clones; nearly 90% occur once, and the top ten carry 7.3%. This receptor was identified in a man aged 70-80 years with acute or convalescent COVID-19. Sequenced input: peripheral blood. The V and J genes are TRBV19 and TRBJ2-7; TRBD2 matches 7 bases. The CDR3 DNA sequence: TGTGCCAGTAGTAGAAAACCCGGGTGGGAGGGCCTCTACGAGCAGTACTTC. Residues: CASSRKPGWEGLYEQYF.